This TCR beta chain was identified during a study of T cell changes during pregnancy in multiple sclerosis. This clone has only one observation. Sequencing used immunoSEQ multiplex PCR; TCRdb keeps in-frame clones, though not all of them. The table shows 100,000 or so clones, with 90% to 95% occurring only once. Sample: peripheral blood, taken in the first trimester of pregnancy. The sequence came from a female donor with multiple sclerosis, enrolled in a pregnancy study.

The CDR3 protein is CASMTRHGNTEAFF. Written as DNA, the CDR3 is TGTGCCAGCATGACGAGGCACGGGAACACTGAAGCTTTCTTT. V gene TRBV7-2 combines with J gene TRBJ1-1; D is unclear. The CDR3 is made up of 14 amino acids. Trimming left V 7 bases short and J 1 base short, with 13 bases between. Germline V gives CDR1 SGHTA, CDR2 FQGNSA.